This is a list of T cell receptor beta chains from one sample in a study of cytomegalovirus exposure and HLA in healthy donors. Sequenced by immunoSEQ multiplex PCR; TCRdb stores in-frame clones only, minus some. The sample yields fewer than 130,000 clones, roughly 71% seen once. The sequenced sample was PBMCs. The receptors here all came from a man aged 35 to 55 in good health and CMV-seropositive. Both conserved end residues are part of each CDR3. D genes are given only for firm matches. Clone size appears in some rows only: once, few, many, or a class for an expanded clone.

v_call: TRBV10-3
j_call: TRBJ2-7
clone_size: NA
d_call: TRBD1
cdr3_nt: TGTGCCATCAGTGAGTCGCAAGGACAGGGGTACGAGCAGTACTTC
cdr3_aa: CAISESQGQGYEQYF

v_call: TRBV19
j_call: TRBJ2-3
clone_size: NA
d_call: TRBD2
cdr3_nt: TGTGCCAGTAGTTTTCGTAGCGGGAGGGCCTTCGACACAGATACGCAGTATTTT
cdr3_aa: CASSFRSGRAFDTDTQYF

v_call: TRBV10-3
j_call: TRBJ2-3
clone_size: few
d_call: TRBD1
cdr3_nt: TGTGCCATCAGTCCTGGGGGGGGACAGGGAATAGATACGCAGTATTTT
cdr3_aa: CAISPGGGQGIDTQYF

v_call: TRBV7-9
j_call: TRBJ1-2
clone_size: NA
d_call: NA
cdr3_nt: TGTGCCAGCAGCCCCGGGAGCTATGGCTACACCTTC
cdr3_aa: CASSPGSYGYTF

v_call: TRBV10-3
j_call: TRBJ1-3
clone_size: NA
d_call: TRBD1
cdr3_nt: TGTGCCATCAGTGAAGGGACAGACTCTGGAAACACCATATATTTT
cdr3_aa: CAISEGTDSGNTIYF

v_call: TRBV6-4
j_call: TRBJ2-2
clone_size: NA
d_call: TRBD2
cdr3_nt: TGTGCCAGCAGTGAAGATAGCGGGAGCACCGGGGAGCTGTTTTTT
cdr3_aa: CASSEDSGSTGELFF

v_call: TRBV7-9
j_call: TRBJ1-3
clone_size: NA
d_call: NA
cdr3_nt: TGTGCCAGCAGCCAACCCCTTCGGGGGGGGCACTCTGGAAACACCATATATTTT
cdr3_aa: CASSQPLRGGHSGNTIYF

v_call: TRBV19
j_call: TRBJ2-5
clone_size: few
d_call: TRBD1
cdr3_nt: TGTGCCAGTAGTATTAACAGGGGGGCCTCACAAGAGACCCAGTACTTC
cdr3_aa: CASSINRGASQETQYF

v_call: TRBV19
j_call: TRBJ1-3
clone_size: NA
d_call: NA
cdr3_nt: TGTGCCAGTAGTACACAGGGTAACACCATATATTTT
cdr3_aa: CASSTQGNTIYF

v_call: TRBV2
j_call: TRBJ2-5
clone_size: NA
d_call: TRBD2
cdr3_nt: TGTGCCAGCGGGAGGGACTCCCGTGAGACCCAGTACTTC
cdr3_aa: CASGRDSRETQYF

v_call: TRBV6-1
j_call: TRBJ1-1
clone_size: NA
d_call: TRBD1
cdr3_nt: TGTGCCAGCAGTGCCCTGGGGCAGGGGGCTTGGGGTGAAGCTTTCTTT
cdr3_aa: CASSALGQGAWGEAFF

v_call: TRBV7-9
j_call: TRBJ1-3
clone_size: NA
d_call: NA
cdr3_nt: TGTGCCAGCAGCTCTTCAGAAAACACCATATATTTT
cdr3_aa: CASSSSENTIYF

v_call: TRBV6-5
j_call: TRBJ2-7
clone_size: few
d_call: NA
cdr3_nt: TGTGCCAGCAGTCGCGAGGGAACGGAAACCTACGAGCAGTACTTC
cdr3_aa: CASSREGTETYEQYF

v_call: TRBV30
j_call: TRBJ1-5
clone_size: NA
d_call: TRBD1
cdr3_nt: TGTGCCTGGAGTGGGACAGGGGATCAGCCCCAGCATTTT
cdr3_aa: CAWSGTGDQPQHF